A single sample is the source of the 26 T cell receptor beta chains below, sequenced in a study of identical twins. One entry per CDR3 protein results from TCRdb running MiXCR on the 5' RACE reads. The sample yields around 690,000 distinct CDR3 sequences, approximately 21% seen once. These data also featured in a second study, about T cells expressing NK-cell markers.

The sequenced sample was PBMCs. The receptor set was obtained from a woman in her late teens or twenties in good health.

Worth noting for this clonotype: A read error is likely, as this CDR3 ends without the conserved phenylalanine or tryptophan. The chain employs TRBV5-1 and TRBJ1-2; no clear D. The V end lost 5 bases, the J end lost 6 bases, and 14 bases lay between the germline ends. CDR1 SGHRS and CDR2 YFSETQ come from the germline V gene. This CDR3 is built from 13 residues. The DNA of the CDR3 is TGCGCCAGCAGGGGATCCGGAATTGATGGCTACACCTAC. The encoded protein is CASRGSGIDGYTY.

This clonotype appeared a few times. The chain has TRBV5-5 and TRBJ2-7; D is possibly TRBD2 (5 bases). The V gene's germline CDR1 is SGHKS and CDR2 YYEKEE (reference sequence). The CDR3 runs to 14 residues. The V and J ends lost 0 bases and 0 bases respectively, with 7 bases between them. For the CDR3, the DNA is TGTGCCAGCAGCTTGGCGGGGTTCTCCTACGAGCAGTACTTC. Translating gives CASSLAGFSYEQYF.

This clonotype has ten or more counts. This chain joins TRBV20-1 and TRBJ1-5; TRBD1 might be the D (5 bases). The V end lost 3 bases, the J end lost 1 base, and 13 bases lay between the germline ends. This CDR3 has 15 amino acids. The germline CDR1 and CDR2 sequences are DFQATT and SNEGSKA (reference sequence). Here the CDR3 DNA reads TGCAGTGCTAGTCAAGGCCAGGGCAGCAATCAGCCCCAGCATTTT. This encodes CSASQGQGSNQPQHF.

In its sample, this clonotype was seen a few times. The J gene is TRBJ1-1, the V gene TRBV7-9; TRBD1 agrees at 10 bases. The germline gives CDR1 SEHNR, CDR2 FQNEAQ (reference sequence). CDR3 length: 16 amino acids. With V trimmed by 5 bases and J by 5 bases, 11 bases remained unmatched. The CDR3 loop is CASSDESGQGGTEAFF. In DNA form, the CDR3 reads TGTGCCAGCAGCGACGAGTCTGGACAGGGGGGTACTGAAGCTTTCTTT.

The chain recombines TRBV6-2 or TRBV6-3 with TRBJ2-7, with D possibly being TRBD1 (6 bases). The V gene's germline CDR1 is MNHEY and CDR2 SVGEGT. V shed 8 bases and J shed 6 bases, with 17 bases lying between them. This CDR3 comprises 13 residues. The CDR3 loop is CASGFTGYGEQYF. The CDR3 bases are TGTGCCAGCGGCTTCACAGGGTACGGCGAGCAGTACTTC.

In its sample, this clonotype was seen many times. This chain connects TRBV20-1 to TRBJ2-7, with unresolved D. V was shortened by 5 bases and J by 0 bases, with 11 bases between the two germline ends. CDR1 is DFQATT and CDR2 is SNEGSKA in the germline V gene (reference sequence). This CDR3 is built from 13 residues. CDR3 loop: CSACSVSSYEQYF. In DNA, the CDR3 is TGCAGTGCTTGTTCAGTGAGCTCCTACGAGCAGTACTTC.

In its sample, this clonotype was seen a few times. The rearrangement uses TRBV7-2 and TRBJ2-3; D is perhaps TRBD1 or TRBD2 (6 bases each). Germline loops: CDR1 SGHTA, CDR2 FQGNSA. CDR3 length equals 13 residues. V lost 6 bases to trimming and J lost 4 bases, with 11 bases between them. The CDR3 spells CASRRGVPDTQYF. CDR3 DNA: TGTGCCAGCAGGAGGGGGGTTCCAGATACGCAGTATTTT.

This clonotype came up a few times. The J gene is TRBJ2-5, the V gene TRBV20-1; possible D gene TRBD2, 5 bases. The CDR3 totals 14 residues. Germline CDR1 is DFQATT and CDR2 is SNEGSKA (reference sequence). The V gene lost 4 bases and the J gene lost 2 bases, with 14 bases spanning the gap. The CDR3 loop is CSATRLASQETQYF. CDR3 coding DNA: TGCAGTGCTACCCGCTTAGCGAGTCAAGAGACCCAGTACTTC.

The rearrangement joins TRBV10-3 to TRBJ2-5; D not certain. The CDR3 extends over 14 amino acids. Trimming cost V 6 bases and J 5 bases, with 16 bases left between them. The germline V gene has CDR1 ENHRY and CDR2 SYGVKD. Here the CDR3 reads CAIRPGLDTETQYF. CDR3 in DNA: TGTGCCATCAGACCGGGCCTCGATACGGAGACCCAGTACTTC.

The V and J genes are TRBV7-2 and TRBJ1-4, with TRBD1 identical over 9 bases. Germline-derived CDR1 and CDR2 are SGHTA and FQGNSA. This CDR3 region has 15 residues. J gave up 8 bases and V 3 bases, and 7 bases lay outside the gene matches. CDR3 region: CASSLEGQGWEKLFF. The CDR3 nucleotides are TGTGCCAGCAGCTTGGAAGGACAGGGGTGGGAAAAACTGTTTTTT.

The chain joins TRBV18 to TRBJ2-1; D could derive from TRBD1 or TRBD2 (5 bases each). The ends were cut back, 6 bases at V and 6 bases at J, with 15 bases in the middle. The CDR3 has 14 amino acids. The germline V gene has CDR1 KGHSH and CDR2 LQKENI. CDR3 residues: CASSLPGRRNEQFF. CDR3 in DNA: TGTGCCAGCTCCCTACCGGGACGACGCAATGAGCAGTTCTTC.

In this sample, this clonotype turned up a few times. The J gene is TRBJ2-1, the V gene TRBV20-1; TRBD1 aligns across 9 bases. Trimming at V came to 3 bases and at J to 7 bases, leaving 7 bases not matched to a gene. Per germline, CDR1 DFQATT and CDR2 SNEGSKA (reference sequence). The CDR3 length is 14 residues. CDR3 DNA: TGCAGTGCTAGGAAGGGGACAGGGTCAAATGAGCAGTTCTTC. Its protein is CSARKGTGSNEQFF.

About this clonotype itself: A much larger clone lies a single base off, so this may be a read error. The genes are TRBV29-1 and TRBJ2-3; no clear D gene. CDR1 and CDR2 from the germline V gene are SQVTM and ANQGSEA. The CDR3 spans 13 residues. V gave up 4 bases and J gave up 0 bases, with 8 bases separating them. The CDR3 region is CSVVRWSTDTQYF. CDR3 nucleotides: TGCAGCGTTGTCAGGTGGAGCACAGATACGCAGTATTTT.

Only a few counts were recorded for this clonotype. The rearrangement uses TRBV5-5 and TRBJ1-1; no reliable D call. V was pared by 0 bases and J by 3 bases, with 6 bases between. Germline V gene data show CDR1 as SGHKS and CDR2 as YYEKEE (reference sequence). CDR3 length: 13 residues. CDR3 DNA sequence: TGTGCCAGCAGCTTGGGACGTCACACTGAAGCTTTCTTT. This encodes CASSLGRHTEAFF.

The chain links TRBV20-1 to TRBJ2-6; a possible D gene is TRBD1 (6 bases). The CDR3 loop spans 16 amino acids. The germline CDR1 and CDR2 sequences are DFQATT and SNEGSKA (reference sequence). V was pared by 5 bases and J by 2 bases, with 16 bases between. Written as DNA, the CDR3 is TGCAGTGCTGGTCAATGGGGGCCCACTGGGGCCAACGTCCTGACTTTC. Amino acids: CSAGQWGPTGANVLTF.

The chain is built from TRBV5-1 and TRBJ2-7, with TRBD2 matching over 9 bases. Germline trimming cut 0 bases from V and 7 bases from J; bases unmatched to any gene: 8. CDR1 SGHRS and CDR2 YFSETQ come from the germline V gene. The length of the CDR3 is 15 residues. The CDR3 region has the DNA TGCGCCAGCAGCTTGGAGTCTAGCGGGGTGGGGGAGCAGTACTTC. Its translation: CASSLESSGVGEQYF.

This clonotype was found many times. This sequence joins TRBV3-1 and TRBJ2-1; D is uncertain. V was trimmed by 1 base and J by 8 bases, leaving 3 bases between them. In germline, CDR1 is LGHDT, CDR2 YNNKEL (reference sequence). The CDR3 consists of 11 residues. This CDR3 is CASSQADEQFF. CDR3 coding DNA: TGTGCCAGCAGCCAAGCTGATGAGCAGTTCTTC.

In this sample, this clonotype turned up many times. Sequence at one end of the junction differs from germline and may be a read error. The J gene is TRBJ1-2, the V gene TRBV7-9, with 8 bases that match TRBD1. Germline values: CDR1 SEHNR, CDR2 FQNEAQ (reference sequence). There are 12 residues in the CDR3. CDR3 amino acids: CASSLDRGGYTF. The CDR3 region has the DNA TGTGCCAGCAGTTTAGACAGGGGTGGCTACACCTTC.

There are a few counts of this clonotype. The chain carries TRBV29-1 and TRBJ1-1; 8 positions agree with TRBD1. Per germline, CDR1 SQVTM and CDR2 ANQGSEA. CDR3 length: 14 residues. V was pared by 7 bases and J by 1 base, with 8 bases of the junction left unmatched. CDR3 in amino acids: CSGSRGTGNTEAFF. The CDR3 DNA sequence: TGCAGCGGATCAAGGGGGACAGGGAACACTGAAGCTTTCTTT.

The chain is built from TRBV5-1 and TRBJ1-1; D gene uncertain. V was cut by 1 base and J by 3 bases, with 7 bases left in between. Germline assignment: CDR1 SGHRS and CDR2 YFSETQ. The CDR3 extends over 13 amino acids. The CDR3 loop reads CASSLMADTEAFF. DNA of the CDR3: TGCGCCAGCAGCTTGATGGCTGACACTGAAGCTTTCTTT. The variable domain in full, with the rest retrieved from reference TRBV5-1 and TRBJ1-1, is KAGVTQTPRYLIKTRGQQVTLSCSPISGHRSVSWYQQTPGQGLQFLFEYFSETQRNKGNFPGRFSGRQFSNSRSEMNVSTLELGDSALYLCASSLMADTEAFFGQGTRLTVV.

The chain couples TRBV11-2 to TRBJ2-3, with D possibly being TRBD2 (5 bases). The V end was cut by 1 base, the J end by 6 bases, with 14 bases between. The CDR3 covers 15 residues. Germline values: CDR1 SGHAT, CDR2 FQNNGV. The CDR3 region is CASSLGGLHSDTQYF. In DNA, the CDR3 is TGTGCCAGCAGCTTAGGAGGACTTCACTCCGATACGCAGTATTTT.

The genes are TRBV4-3 and TRBJ2-7, with 7 bases lining up with TRBD2. The trim removed 4 bases at V and 5 bases at J, leaving 8 bases unmatched. The CDR3 runs 14 residues. Per germline, CDR1 LGHNA and CDR2 YSLEER. The CDR3 bases are TGCGCCAGCAGCCTCATACTAGCGACGCACGAGCAGTACTTC. Translating gives CASSLILATHEQYF.

This sequence joins TRBV12-3 or TRBV12-4 and TRBJ2-1; D is possibly TRBD2 (5 bases). V lost 9 bases and J 3 bases, leaving 18 bases between the germline ends. The CDR3 covers 15 residues. The CDR3 DNA reads as TGTGCCAGTATGGTAACCAGCGGATTCTACAATGAGCAGTTCTTC. Protein sequence: CASMVTSGFYNEQFF.

CDR3 loop: CASSLLGQGKVFF. The CDR3 bases are TGTGCCAGCAGTTTGTTGGGACAGGGAAAAGTGTTCTTC. V and J are TRBV27 and TRBJ2-1; 9 bases align to TRBD1. Germline V gene data show CDR1 as MNHEY and CDR2 as SMNVEV (reference sequence). The ends lost 3 bases at V and 15 bases at J; junction bases unmatched: 9. The CDR3 is 13 amino acids.

V is TRBV29-1 and J is TRBJ2-2; TRBD2 is a possible D gene (6 bases). Looked up from germline, CDR1 is SQVTM and CDR2 is ANQGSEA. The V end was cut by 3 bases, the J end by 7 bases, with 12 bases between. The CDR3 totals 13 residues. CDR3 in amino acids: CSVELNGGGELFF. CDR3 nucleotides: TGCAGCGTTGAGCTGAACGGGGGCGGGGAGCTGTTTTTT.

V is TRBV6-1 and J is TRBJ2-5, with D possibly being TRBD1 (5 bases). The germline V and J ends were trimmed by 6 bases and 5 bases, with 13 bases remaining between them. Germline V gene sequence: CDR1 MNHNS, CDR2 SASEGT. The CDR3 contains 13 residues. The CDR3 sequence is CASSARGTETQYF. The CDR3 nucleotides read TGTGCCAGCAGCGCAAGGGGTACGGAGACCCAGTACTTC.